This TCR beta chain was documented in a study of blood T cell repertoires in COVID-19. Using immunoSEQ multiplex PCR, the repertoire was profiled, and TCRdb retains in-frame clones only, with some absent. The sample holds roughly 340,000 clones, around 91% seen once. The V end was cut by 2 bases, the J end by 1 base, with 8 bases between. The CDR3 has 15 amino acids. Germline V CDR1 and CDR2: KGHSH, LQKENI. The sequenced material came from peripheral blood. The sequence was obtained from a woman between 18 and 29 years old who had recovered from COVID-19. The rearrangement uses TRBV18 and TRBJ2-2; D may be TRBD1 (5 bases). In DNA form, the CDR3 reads TGTGCCAGCTCACCAGACAGACTGAACACCGGGGAGCTGTTTTTT. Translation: CASSPDRLNTGELFF.